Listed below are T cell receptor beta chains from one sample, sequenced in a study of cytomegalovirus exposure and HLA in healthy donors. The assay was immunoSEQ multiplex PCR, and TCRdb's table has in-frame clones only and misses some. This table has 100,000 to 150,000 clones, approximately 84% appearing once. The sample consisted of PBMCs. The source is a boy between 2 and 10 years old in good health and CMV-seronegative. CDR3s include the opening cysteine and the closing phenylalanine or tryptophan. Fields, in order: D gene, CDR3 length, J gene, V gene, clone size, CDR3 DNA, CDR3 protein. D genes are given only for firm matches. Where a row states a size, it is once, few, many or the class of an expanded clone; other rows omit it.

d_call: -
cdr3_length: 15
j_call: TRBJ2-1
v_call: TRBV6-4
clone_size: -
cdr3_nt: TGTGCCAGCAGTGACTCAACGGACTCGGGGAATGAGCAGTTCTTC
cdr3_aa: CASSDSTDSGNEQFF

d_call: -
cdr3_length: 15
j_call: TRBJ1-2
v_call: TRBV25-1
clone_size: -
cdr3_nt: TGTGCCAGCAGTGCCCAACGGGGGGATAACTATGGCTACACCTTC
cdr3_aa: CASSAQRGDNYGYTF

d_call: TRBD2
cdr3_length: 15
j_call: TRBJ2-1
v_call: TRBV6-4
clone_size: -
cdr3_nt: TGTGCCAGCAGCGTACTAGCGGGGGCGGGGAATGAGCAGTTCTTC
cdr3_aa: CASSVLAGAGNEQFF

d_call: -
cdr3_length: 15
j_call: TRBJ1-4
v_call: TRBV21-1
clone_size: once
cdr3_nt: TGTGCCAGCAGCAGGATCAGGGGGCTCCGTGAAAAACTGTTTTTT
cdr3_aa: CASSRIRGLREKLFF

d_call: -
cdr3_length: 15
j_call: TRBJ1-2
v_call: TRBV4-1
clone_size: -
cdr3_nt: TGCGCCAGCAGCCTCAATGACAACGCGATGTCTGGCTACACCTTC
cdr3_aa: CASSLNDNAMSGYTF

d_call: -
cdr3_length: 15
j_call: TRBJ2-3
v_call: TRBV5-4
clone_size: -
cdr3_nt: TGTGCCAGTTCTTGGGCAGGGGCGGGCACAGATACGCAGTATTTT
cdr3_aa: CASSWAGAGTDTQYF

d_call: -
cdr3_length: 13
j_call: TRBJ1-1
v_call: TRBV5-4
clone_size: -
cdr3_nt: TGTGGCTACACACGTACAGACAACACTGAAGCTTTCTTT
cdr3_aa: CGYTRTDNTEAFF

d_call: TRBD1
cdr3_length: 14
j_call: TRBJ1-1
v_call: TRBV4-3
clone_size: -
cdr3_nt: TGCGCCAGCAGCCCGCGACAGGGGAACACTGAAGCTTTCTTT
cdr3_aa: CASSPRQGNTEAFF

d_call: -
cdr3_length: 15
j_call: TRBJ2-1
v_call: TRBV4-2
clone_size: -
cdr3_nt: TGTGCCAGCAGCCAAGATAGCGGAGGACCGGCTGAGCAGTTCTTC
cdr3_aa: CASSQDSGGPAEQFF

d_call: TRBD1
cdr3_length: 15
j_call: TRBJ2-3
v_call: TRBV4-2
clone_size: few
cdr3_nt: TGTGCCAGCAGCCAAGATCTAGGGACAGCAGATACGCAGTATTTT
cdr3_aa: CASSQDLGTADTQYF

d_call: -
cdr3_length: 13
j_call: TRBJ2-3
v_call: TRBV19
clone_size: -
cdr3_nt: TGTGCCAGTAATAGCGGCCTCACAGATACGCAGTATTTT
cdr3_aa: CASNSGLTDTQYF

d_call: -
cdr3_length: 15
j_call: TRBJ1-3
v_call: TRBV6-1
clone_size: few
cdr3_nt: TGTGCCAGCAAAAAAACAGCGGAAGGGGGAAACACCATATATTTT
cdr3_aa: CASKKTAEGGNTIYF

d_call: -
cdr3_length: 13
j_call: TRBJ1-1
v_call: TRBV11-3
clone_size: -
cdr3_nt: TGTGCCAGCAGCTTTACAGAGAACACTGAAGCTTTCTTT
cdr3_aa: CASSFTENTEAFF

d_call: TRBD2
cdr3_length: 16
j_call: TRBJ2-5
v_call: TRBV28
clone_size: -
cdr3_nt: TGTGCCAGTCGGGCGAGACTAGCGGGAGTGGAAGAGACCCAGTACTTC
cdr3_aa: CASRARLAGVEETQYF

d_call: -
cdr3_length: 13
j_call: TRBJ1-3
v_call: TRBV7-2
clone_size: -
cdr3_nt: TGTGCCAGCGGGCCCGGGGGTGGAAACACCATATATTTT
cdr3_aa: CASGPGGGNTIYF

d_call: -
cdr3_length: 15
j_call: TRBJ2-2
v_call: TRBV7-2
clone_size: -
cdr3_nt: TGTGCCAGCAGTCTAGACCGACACGACACCGGGGAGCTATTTTTT
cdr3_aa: CASSLDRHDTGELFF

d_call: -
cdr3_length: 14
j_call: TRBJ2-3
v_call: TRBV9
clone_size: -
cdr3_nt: TGTGCCAGCAGCGCAACTAGCATTGCAGATACGCAGTATTTT
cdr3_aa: CASSATSIADTQYF

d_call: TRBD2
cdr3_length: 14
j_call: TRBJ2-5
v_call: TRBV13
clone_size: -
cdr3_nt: TGTGCCAGCAGCTTAGGGACTAGCGGAGGGACCCAGTACTTC
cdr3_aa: CASSLGTSGGTQYF

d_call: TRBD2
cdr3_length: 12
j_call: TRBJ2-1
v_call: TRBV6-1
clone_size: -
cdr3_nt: TGTGCCAGCAGTTATAGCGGGAATGAGCAGTTCTTC
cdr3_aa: CASSYSGNEQFF

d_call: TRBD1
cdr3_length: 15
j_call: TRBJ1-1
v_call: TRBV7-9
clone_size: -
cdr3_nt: TGTGCCAGCAGCTTCCCCAGGGGGAATGACGGTGAAGCTTTCTTT
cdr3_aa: CASSFPRGNDGEAFF

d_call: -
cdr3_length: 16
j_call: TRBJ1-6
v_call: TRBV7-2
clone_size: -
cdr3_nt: TGTGCCAGCAGCACCGAAACGACAGGACTTTTCACGTCCCTCCACTTT
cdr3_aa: CASSTETTGLFTSLHF

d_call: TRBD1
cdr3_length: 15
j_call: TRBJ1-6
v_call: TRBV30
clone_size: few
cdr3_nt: TGTGCCTGGAGCCTCCCGGACAGGAATAATTCACCCCTCCACTTT
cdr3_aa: CAWSLPDRNNSPLHF

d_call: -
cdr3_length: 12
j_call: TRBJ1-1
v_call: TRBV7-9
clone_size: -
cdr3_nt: TGTGCCAGCAGCTCTCGGACAGCAGAAGCTTTCTTT
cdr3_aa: CASSSRTAEAFF

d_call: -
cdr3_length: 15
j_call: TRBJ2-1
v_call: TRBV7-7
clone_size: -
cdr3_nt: TGTGCTAGCAGCTTAGCCGCGAGCTCCTACAATGAGCAGTTCTTC
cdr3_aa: CASSLAASSYNEQFF

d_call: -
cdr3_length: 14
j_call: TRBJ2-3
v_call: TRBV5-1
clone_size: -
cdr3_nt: TGCGCCAGCACCTGGGGGGGCCGGGCAGATACGCAGTATTTT
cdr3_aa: CASTWGGRADTQYF

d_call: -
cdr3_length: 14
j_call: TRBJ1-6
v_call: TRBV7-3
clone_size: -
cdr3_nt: TGTGCCAGCAGTTGGGGACTGGGGAATTCACCCCTCCACTTT
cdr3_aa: CASSWGLGNSPLHF

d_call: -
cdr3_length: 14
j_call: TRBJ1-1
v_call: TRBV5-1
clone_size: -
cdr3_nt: TGCGCCAGCAGCTTGGAGCAGGGGAACACTGAAGCTTTCTTT
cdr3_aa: CASSLEQGNTEAFF

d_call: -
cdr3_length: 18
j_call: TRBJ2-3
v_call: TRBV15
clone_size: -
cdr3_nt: TGTGCCACCAGCAGAGATTTGGGCAGCCGGGGGAGCACAGATACGCAGTATTTT
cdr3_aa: CATSRDLGSRGSTDTQYF

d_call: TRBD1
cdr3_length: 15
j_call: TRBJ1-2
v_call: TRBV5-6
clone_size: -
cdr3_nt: TGTGCCAGCAGCGCTGGGGGCAGGGGGCTTCATGGCTACACCTTC
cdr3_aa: CASSAGGRGLHGYTF

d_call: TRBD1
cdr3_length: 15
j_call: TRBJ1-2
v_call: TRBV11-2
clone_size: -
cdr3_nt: TGTGCCAGCAGCTTAGTGGGGGGGACAGGGGACGGCTACACCTTC
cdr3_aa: CASSLVGGTGDGYTF

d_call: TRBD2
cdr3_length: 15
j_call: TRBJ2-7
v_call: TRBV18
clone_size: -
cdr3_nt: TGTGCCAGCTCACCAGGCGGGGGGACTTCCTACGAGCAGTACTTC
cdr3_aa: CASSPGGGTSYEQYF

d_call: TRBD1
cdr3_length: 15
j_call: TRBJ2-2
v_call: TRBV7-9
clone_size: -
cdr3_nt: TGTGCCAGCAGCCCAAGGACAGGGAGTAGCGGGGAGCTGTTTTTT
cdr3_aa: CASSPRTGSSGELFF

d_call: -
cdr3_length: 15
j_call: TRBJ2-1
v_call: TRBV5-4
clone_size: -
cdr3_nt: TGTGCCAGCAGTTACGGGGGATCCTCCTACAATGAGCAGTTCTTC
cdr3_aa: CASSYGGSSYNEQFF

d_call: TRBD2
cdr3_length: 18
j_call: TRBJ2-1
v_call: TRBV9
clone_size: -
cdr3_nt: TGTGCCAGCAGCGTAGCCGGTGGAGGCGGGGGGACCTACAATGAGCAGTTCTTC
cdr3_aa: CASSVAGGGGGTYNEQFF

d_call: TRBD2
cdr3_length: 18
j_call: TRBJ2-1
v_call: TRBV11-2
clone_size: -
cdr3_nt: TGTGCCAGCAGCTTAGATCGAGGGATAGCGGGAGGTCCCAATGAGCAGTTCTTC
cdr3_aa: CASSLDRGIAGGPNEQFF

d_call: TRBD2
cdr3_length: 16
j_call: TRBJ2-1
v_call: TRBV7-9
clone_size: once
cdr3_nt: TGTGCCAGCAGCCTGGGACTAGCGGGAGGAACGGGTGAGCAGTTCTTC
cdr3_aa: CASSLGLAGGTGEQFF

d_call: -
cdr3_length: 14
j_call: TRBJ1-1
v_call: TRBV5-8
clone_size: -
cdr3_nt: TGTGCCAGCAGTCGAGGGACATTGAACACTGAAGCTTTCTTT
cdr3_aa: CASSRGTLNTEAFF

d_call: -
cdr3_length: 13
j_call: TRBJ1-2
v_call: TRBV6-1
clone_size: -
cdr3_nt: TGTGCCAGCAGTGAAGAGGGGAACCTGGACTACACCTTC
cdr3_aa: CASSEEGNLDYTF

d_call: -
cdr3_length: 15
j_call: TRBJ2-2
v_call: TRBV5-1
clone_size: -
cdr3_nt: TGCGCCAGCAGTTTGCCAGTCTTGAACACCGGGGAGCTGTTTTTT
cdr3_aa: CASSLPVLNTGELFF

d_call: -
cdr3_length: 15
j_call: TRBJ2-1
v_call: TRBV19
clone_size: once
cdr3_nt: TGTGCCACGTCGATTCTAGGGGGGGTCTACAATGAGCAGTTCTTC
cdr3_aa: CATSILGGVYNEQFF

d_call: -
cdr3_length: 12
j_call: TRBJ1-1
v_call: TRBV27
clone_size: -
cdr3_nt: TGTGCCAGCAGGGCCATGAACACTGAAGCTTTCTTT
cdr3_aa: CASRAMNTEAFF

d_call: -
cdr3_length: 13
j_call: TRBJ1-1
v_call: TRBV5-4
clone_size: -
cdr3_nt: TGTGCCAGCAGCTTGACAGTGAACACTGAAGCTTTCTTT
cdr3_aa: CASSLTVNTEAFF

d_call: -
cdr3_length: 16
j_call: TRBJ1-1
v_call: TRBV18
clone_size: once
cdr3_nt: TGTGCCAGCTCTCCCGGCTGGGGGGGGGCGAACACTGAAGCTTTCTTT
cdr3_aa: CASSPGWGGANTEAFF

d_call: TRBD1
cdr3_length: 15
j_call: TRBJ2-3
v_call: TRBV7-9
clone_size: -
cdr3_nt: TGTGCCAGCAGCTTGTACAGGGGTCCCACAGATACGCAGTATTTT
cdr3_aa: CASSLYRGPTDTQYF

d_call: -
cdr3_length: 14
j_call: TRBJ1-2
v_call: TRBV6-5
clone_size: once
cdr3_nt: TGTGCCAGCAGTTACCAGTCAGCTAACTATGGCTACACCTTC
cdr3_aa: CASSYQSANYGYTF

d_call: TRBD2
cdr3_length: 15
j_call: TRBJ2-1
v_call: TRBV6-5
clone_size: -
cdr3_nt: TGTGCCAGCAGTACGCCGGGACTAGCCTACAATGAGCAGTTCTTC
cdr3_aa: CASSTPGLAYNEQFF

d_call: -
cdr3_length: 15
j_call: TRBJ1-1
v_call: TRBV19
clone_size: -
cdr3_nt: TGTGCCAGTAGTATAGACGGGGTGTGGGCCACTGAAGCTTTCTTT
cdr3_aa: CASSIDGVWATEAFF

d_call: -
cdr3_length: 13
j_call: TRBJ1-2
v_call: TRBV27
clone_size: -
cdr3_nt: TGTGCCAGCAGTAACAGGGTGAACTATGGCTACACCTTC
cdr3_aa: CASSNRVNYGYTF

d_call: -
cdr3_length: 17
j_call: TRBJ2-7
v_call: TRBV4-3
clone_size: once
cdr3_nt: TGCGCCAGCAGCCAAGATAACAGCGGTTCTCCCTCCTACGAGCAGTACTTC
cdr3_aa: CASSQDNSGSPSYEQYF

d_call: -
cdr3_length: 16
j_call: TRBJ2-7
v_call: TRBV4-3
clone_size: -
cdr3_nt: TGCGCCAGCAGCCAAGAATTGTGGGACTTCGGGTACGAGCAGTACTTC
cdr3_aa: CASSQELWDFGYEQYF

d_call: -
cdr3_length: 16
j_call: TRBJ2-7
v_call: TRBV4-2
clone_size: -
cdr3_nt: TGTGCCAGCAGCCAAGATTTTGCCCCTAATGACTACGAGCAGTACTTC
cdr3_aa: CASSQDFAPNDYEQYF

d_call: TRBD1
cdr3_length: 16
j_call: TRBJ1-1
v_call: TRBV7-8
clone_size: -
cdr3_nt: TGTGCCAGCAGCTTCTTGTGGGACAGTTCGAACACTGAAGCTTTCTTT
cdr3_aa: CASSFLWDSSNTEAFF

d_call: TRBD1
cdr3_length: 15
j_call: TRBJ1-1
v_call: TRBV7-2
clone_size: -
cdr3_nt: TGTGCCAGCAGCTCACGGGACAGTCCCCTCACTGAAGCTTTCTTT
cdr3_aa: CASSSRDSPLTEAFF

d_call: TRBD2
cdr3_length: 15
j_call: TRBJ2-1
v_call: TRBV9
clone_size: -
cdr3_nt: TGTGCCAGCAGCCCGCATATGACTAGCGGGGGGGAGCAGTTCTTC
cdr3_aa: CASSPHMTSGGEQFF

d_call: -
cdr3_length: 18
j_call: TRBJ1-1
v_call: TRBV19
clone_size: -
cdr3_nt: TGTGCCAGTAGGCCTAGGGGCTTTAGTGGAGGGGCAGGGACTGAAGCTTTCTTT
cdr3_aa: CASRPRGFSGGAGTEAFF

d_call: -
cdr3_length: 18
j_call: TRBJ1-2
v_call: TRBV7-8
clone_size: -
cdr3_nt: TGTGCCAGCAGCTTAGCGTTCGATGGACACGGCCGCTCTTATGGCTACACCTTC
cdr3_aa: CASSLAFDGHGRSYGYTF

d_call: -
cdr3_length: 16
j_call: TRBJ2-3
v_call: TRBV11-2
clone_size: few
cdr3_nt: TGTGCCAGCAGCTTAGCGGGACTCCTTCCCACAGATACGCAGTATTTT
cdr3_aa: CASSLAGLLPTDTQYF

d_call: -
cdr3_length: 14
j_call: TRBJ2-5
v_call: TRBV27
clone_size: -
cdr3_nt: TGTGCCAGCAGGCCTCAGGGGCGCGGGGAGACCCAGTACTTC
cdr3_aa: CASRPQGRGETQYF